This paragraph covers one TCR beta chain sequence. Clones were read by immunoSEQ multiplex PCR, and TCRdb kept only the in-frame ones, dropping some. The sample has about 79,000 clones, 93% seen once; the top ten hold over 0.95%. The V and J ends lost 5 bases and 5 bases respectively, with 9 bases between them. Germline lookup yields CDR1 SGHTA and CDR2 FQGNSA. The CDR3 extends over 13 amino acids. The data stem from a study of control samples from healthy donors and cancer patients. The sequence was obtained from a woman aged 40 to 50 with lung cancer. Sequencing input: PBMCs. V usage is TRBV7-2 and J usage is TRBJ2-2, with no clear D. The CDR3 DNA reads as TGTGCCAGCAGCGTCCTAGTAACCGGGGAGCTGTTTTTT. Protein: CASSVLVTGELFF.